This record covers a single TCR beta chain. Its antigen is not identified. Trimming at V came to 4 bases and at J to 2 bases, leaving 6 bases not matched to a gene. The CDR3 is 15 residues long. Germline CDR1 is LNHNV and CDR2 is YYDKDF (reference sequence). The source of the sample is a study of CD8+CD57+ T cells in acquired aplastic anemia. Findings and limits, study-wide: Common to patients and controls were roughly 30 CD8+ CDR3 sequences.

Profiles of TCR beta VDJ and CDR3 were generated from a genomic DNA template. Each CDR3 protein gets one entry after TCRdb re-called the reads with MiXCR. The sample has 120,000 or so distinct CDR3 sequences; around 50% are singletons. Sequenced: sorted CD4+, CD8+, or CD8+CD57+ T cells (not recorded which) from PBMCs. The receptor was isolated from a human donor in good health, serving as a control. The chain links TRBV15 to TRBJ2-7; TRBD1 agrees at 9 bases. CDR3 sequence: CATSTRTGVTYEQYF. The CDR3 coding sequence is TGTGCCACCAGCACCAGGACAGGGGTAACCTACGAGCAGTACTTC.